This T cell receptor beta chain was identified in a study of T cell therapy after organ transplantation. Across the study: Up to 6 doses were given at 2-week intervals.

Study-level results: Both transferred clonotypes and endogenous ones absent from products apparently reconstituted. CD8 clonality fold change after therapy inversely tracked pretherapy clonality.

Method: immunoSEQ multiplex PCR; TCRdb's copy keeps in-frame clones and lacks some. The sample has 45,000 to 60,000 clones; 94% are singletons. Comment on this clone: The antigen remains unidentified.

The germline gives CDR1 SGHRS, CDR2 YFSETQ. This CDR3 is built from 15 residues. Trimming left V 1 base short and J 1 base short, with 9 bases between. The sequence came from a human patient who had received a solid organ transplant and had CMV disease. Sequencing used CD8+ T cells from blood, obtained before autologous CMV-specific T cell therapy. The rearrangement joins TRBV5-1 to TRBJ1-5; D is perhaps TRBD1 (6 bases). The CDR3 reads CASSLTGRSNQPQHF. DNA of the CDR3: TGCGCCAGCAGCTTGACAGGGCGAAGCAATCAGCCCCAGCATTTT.